This record looks at one TCR beta chain sequence and its context. Its matching antigen is unknown. This sequence may be a read error, since a much larger clone differs from it by one base. The CDR3 does not end in the conserved phenylalanine or tryptophan, so this is likely a read error. The data were taken from a study of tumor-infiltrating lymphocytes in primary liver carcinoma. Study summary: Men and women, 30 to 69 years of age, made up the patients.

Germline CDR1 and CDR2: SQVTM and ANQGSEA. The CDR3 sequence is 12 residues long. Trimming left V 5 bases short and J 2 bases short, with 8 bases between. The study, taken as a whole, reports: Tumor-blood pairs (like tumor-adjacent pairs) overlapped less than tumor region pairs did.

For blood RNA, unsorted whole blood served as the source, and germline DNA was extracted too. They drew about 4 milliliters of peripheral blood before surgery. The authors made TCR beta cDNA from approximately 490 ng total RNA with a constant-region primer. A slightly modified ARM-PCR protocol with three nested multiplex PCR rounds produced these TCR beta libraries. A C-beta reverse primer was combined with TRBV1-TRBV30 forward primers in the first two PCR rounds, and each round had about 10 cycles. Each CDR3 protein gets one entry after TCRdb re-called the multiplex PCR reads with MiXCR. The table records a few hundred thousand distinct CDR3 sequences, 50% to 60% of them present only once.

The J gene is TRBJ2-3, the V gene TRBV29-1; D is possibly TRBD1 (5 bases). The sequencing sample was made of peripheral blood. The TCR comes from a woman under 40 with primary liver carcinoma and hepatitis B virus infection. CDR3 coding DNA: TGCAGCGTTTCTGGGGCCACAGATACGCAGTATTAT. Amino acids: CSVSGATDTQYY.